The clone carrying this T cell receptor beta chain appeared many times. As yet, its antigen is unknown. With 7 bases removed from V and 2 bases from J, the gap between germline ends came to 9 bases. From germline, CDR1 is ENHRY and CDR2 SYGVKD. The CDR3 is 12 residues long. The sample comes from a study of CD8 T cells in ankylosing spondylitis. Findings and limits, study-wide: Researchers report that disease-linked clones proved CD8+ and relatively rare in peripheral blood. A subset of motif variants has previously been described in the synovial fluid and blood of reactive arthritis. Seven to nine highly homologous variants formed a TCR beta motif that appeared characteristic of ankylosing spondylitis blood. According to the report, clones linked to the disease were significantly enriched in matched synovial fluid samples taken from ankylosing spondylitis patients.

In making TCR beta libraries, quantitative 5'-RACE with molecular barcodes was used. One entry per CDR3 protein results from TCRdb running MiXCR on the 5' RACE reads. Of 700,000 to 1,000,000 distinct CDR3 sequences listed, over 9.5% are singletons. Material: blood, either unsorted or a sorted T cell fraction (not recorded which). This clonotype was sampled from a male donor with ankylosing spondylitis. The chain employs TRBV10-3 and TRBJ2-7; D is possibly TRBD1 (5 bases). CDR3: CAITGSAYEQYF. The CDR3 DNA reads TGTGCCATCACAGGGTCGGCCTACGAGCAGTACTTC.